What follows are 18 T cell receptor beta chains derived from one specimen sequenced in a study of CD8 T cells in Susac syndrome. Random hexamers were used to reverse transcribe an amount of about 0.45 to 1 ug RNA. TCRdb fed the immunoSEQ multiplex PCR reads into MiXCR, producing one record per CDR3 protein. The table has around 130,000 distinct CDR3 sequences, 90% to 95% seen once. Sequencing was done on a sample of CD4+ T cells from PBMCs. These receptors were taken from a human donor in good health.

The CDR3 DNA follows: TGTGCCAGCAGTTTAAGACCCCCGATAGCGGGAGGCCCGGGGAGGTCCTACGAGCAGTACTTC. Protein sequence: CASSLRPPIAGGPGRSYEQYF. The chain carries TRBV27 and TRBJ2-7, with 10 bases identical to TRBD2. V dropped 2 bases and J dropped 1; count of bases not matched to a gene: 20. The CDR3 runs 21 residues. In germline, CDR1 is MNHEY, CDR2 SMNVEV (reference sequence).

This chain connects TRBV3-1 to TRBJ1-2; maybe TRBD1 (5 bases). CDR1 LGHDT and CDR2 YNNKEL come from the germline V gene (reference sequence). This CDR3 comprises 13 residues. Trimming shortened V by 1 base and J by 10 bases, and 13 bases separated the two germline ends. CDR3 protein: CASSQGALGDYTF. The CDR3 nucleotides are TGTGCCAGCAGCCAAGGTGCCTTGGGGGACTACACCTTC.

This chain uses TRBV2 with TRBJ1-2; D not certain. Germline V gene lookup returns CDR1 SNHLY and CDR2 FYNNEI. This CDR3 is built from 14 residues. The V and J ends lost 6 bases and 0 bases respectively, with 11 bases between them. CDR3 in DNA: TGTGCCAGCAGGCCAGATGTTACTAACTATGGCTACACCTTC. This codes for CASRPDVTNYGYTF.

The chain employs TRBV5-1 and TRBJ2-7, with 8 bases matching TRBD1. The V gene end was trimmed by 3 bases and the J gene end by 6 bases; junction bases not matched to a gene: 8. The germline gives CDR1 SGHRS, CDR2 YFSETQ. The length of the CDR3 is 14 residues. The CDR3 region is CASSYGQGSTEQYF. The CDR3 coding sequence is TGCGCCAGCAGCTACGGACAGGGTTCAACCGAGCAGTACTTC.

The CDR3 sequence is CSVWGGDEQFF. In nucleotides, the CDR3 is TGCAGCGTGTGGGGGGGGGATGAGCAGTTCTTC. The chain employs TRBV29-1 and TRBJ2-1; TRBD2 agrees at 7 bases. After removal of 6 bases from V and 8 bases from J, the junction contained 4 bases not matched to a gene. The CDR3 spans 11 residues. Germline CDR1 SQVTM, CDR2 ANQGSEA.

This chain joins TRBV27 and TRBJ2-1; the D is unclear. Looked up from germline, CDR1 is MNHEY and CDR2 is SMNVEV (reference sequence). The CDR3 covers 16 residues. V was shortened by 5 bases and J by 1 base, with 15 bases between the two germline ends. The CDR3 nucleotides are TGTGCCAGCAGTCCCATACCAGTCGGGTCCTACAATGAGCAGTTCTTC. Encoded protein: CASSPIPVGSYNEQFF.

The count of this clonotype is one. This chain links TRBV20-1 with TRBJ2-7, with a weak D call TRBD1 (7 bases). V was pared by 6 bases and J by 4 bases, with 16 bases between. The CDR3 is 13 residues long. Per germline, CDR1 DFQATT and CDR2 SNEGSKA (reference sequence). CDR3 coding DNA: TGCAGTGCCAGAAGGGCAGGGGGGTACGAGCAGTACTTC. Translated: CSARRAGGYEQYF.

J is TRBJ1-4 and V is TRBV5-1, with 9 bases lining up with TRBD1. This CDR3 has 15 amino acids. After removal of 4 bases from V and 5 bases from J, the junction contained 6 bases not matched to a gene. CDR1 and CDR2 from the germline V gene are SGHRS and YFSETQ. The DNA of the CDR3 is TGCGCCAGCAGCCCTTCGGGGACAGGGAATGAAAAACTGTTTTTT. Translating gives CASSPSGTGNEKLFF.

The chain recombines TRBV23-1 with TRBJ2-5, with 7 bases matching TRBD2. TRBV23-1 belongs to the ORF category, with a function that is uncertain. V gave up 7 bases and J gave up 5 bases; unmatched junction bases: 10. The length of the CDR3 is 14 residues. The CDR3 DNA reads TGCGCCAGCACCTGGGGGGGAGCCCGGGAGACCCAGTACTTC. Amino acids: CASTWGGARETQYF.

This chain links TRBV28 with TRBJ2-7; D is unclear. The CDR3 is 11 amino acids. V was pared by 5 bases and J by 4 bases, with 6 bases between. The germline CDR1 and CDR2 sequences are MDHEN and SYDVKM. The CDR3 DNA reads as TGTGCCAGCAGTCAATGGTACGAGCAGTACTTC. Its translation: CASSQWYEQYF.

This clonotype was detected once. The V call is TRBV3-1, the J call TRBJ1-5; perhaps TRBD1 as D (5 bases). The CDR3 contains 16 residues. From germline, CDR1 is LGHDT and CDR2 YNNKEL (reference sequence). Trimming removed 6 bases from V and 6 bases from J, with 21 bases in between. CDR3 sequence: CASSQSGHGGSQPQHF. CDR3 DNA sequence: TGTGCCAGCAGTCAGTCAGGGCATGGGGGGAGTCAGCCCCAGCATTTT.

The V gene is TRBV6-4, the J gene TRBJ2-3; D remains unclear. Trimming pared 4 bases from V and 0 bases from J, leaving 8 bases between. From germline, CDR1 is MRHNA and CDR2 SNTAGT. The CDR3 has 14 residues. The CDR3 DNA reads TGTGCCAGCAGTGCATCGGGTAGCACAGATACGCAGTATTTT. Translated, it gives CASSASGSTDTQYF.

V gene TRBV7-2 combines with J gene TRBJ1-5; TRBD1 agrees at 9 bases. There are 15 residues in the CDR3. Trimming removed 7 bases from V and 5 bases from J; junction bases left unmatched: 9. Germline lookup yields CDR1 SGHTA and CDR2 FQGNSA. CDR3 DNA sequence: TGTGCCAGCAAACTGATACAGGGGGCATATCAGCCCCAGCATTTT. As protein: CASKLIQGAYQPQHF.

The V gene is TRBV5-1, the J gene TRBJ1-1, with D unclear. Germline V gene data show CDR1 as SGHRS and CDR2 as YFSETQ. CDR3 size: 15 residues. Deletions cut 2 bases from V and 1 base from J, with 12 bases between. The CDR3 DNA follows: TGCGCCAGCAGCTTCGGCCCCGCCAGGAACACTGAAGCTTTCTTT. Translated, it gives CASSFGPARNTEAFF.

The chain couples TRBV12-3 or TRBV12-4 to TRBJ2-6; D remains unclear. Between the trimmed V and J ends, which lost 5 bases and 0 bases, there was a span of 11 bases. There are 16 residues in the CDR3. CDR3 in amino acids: CASSTPYSSGANVLTF. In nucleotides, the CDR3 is TGTGCCAGCAGTACCCCTTATAGCTCTGGGGCCAACGTCCTGACTTTC.

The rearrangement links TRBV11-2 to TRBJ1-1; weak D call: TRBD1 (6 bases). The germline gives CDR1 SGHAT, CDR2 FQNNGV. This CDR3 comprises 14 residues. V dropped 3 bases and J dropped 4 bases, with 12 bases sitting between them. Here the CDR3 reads CASSFPGVGTEAFF. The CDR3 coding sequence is TGTGCCAGCAGCTTTCCAGGGGTTGGCACTGAAGCTTTCTTT.

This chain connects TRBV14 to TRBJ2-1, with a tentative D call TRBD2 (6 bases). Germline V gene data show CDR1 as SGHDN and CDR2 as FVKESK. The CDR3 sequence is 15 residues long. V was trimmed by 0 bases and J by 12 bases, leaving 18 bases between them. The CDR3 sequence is CASSQELTGGHGQFF. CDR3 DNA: TGTGCCAGCAGCCAAGAATTAACAGGAGGGCATGGGCAGTTCTTC.

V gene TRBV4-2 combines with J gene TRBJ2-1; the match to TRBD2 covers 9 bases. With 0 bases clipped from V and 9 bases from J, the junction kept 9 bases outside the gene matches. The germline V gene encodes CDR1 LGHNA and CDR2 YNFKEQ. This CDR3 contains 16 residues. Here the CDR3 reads CASSQDNSGSRSEQFF. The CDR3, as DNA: TGTGCCAGCAGCCAAGATAATAGCGGGAGTCGGAGTGAGCAGTTCTTC.